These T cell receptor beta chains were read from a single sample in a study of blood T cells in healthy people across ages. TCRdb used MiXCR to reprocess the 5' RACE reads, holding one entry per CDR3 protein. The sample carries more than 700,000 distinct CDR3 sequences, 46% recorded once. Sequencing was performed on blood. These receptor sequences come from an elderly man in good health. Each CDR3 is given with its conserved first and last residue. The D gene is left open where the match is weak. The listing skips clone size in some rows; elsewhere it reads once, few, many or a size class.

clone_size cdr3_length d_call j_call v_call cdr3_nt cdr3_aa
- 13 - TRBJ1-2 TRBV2 TGTGCCAGCAGTACTGACAGGAGCTATGGCTACACCTTC CASSTDRSYGYTF
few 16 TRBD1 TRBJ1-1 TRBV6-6 TGTGCCAGCACTCCTCGGGGCAGGGGGCCGGACACTGAAGCTTTCTTT CASTPRGRGPDTEAFF
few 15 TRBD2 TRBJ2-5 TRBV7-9 TGTGCCAGCAGCTTATGGACTAGCGACCAAGAGACCCAGTACTTC CASSLWTSDQETQYF
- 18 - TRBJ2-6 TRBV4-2 TGTGCCAGCAGCCAAGATCGGACTGGGGGGACTGGGGCCAACGTCCTGACTTTC CASSQDRTGGTGANVLTF
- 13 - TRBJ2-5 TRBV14 TGTGCCAGCAGCCTACAGCGGACGGGGACCCAGTACTTC CASSLQRTGTQYF
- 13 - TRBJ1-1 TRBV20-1 TGCAGTGCTCCCCGTGTGAGTACCGTCGAAGCTTTCTTT CSAPRVSTVEAFF
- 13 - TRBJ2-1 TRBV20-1 TGCAGTGCTACGACAAGGGTTTGGGATGAGCAGTTCTTC CSATTRVWDEQFF
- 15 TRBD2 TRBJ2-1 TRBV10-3 TGTGCCATCAGTCGTAGCGGGGAGTCCTACAATGAGCAGTTCTTC CAISRSGESYNEQFF
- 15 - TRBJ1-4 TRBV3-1 TGTGCCAGCAGCCAAGATCCGGGTAGGAGTGAAAAACTGTTTTTT CASSQDPGRSEKLFF
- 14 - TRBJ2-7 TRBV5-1 TGCGCCGGCAGCTTGGAGTCAGGCCCCTACGAGCAGTACTTC CAGSLESGPYEQYF
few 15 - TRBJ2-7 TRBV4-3 TGCGCCAGCAGCCAAGATTGGGGATGGAGGAACGAGCAGTACTTC CASSQDWGWRNEQYF
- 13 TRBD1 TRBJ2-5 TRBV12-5 TGTGCTAGTGGATTACAGGGGCTGGAGACCCAGTACTTC CASGLQGLETQYF
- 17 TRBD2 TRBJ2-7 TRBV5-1 TGCGCCAGCAGCTTGGGTTCCGGGACTAGCGGGAGAAATGAGCAGTACTTC CASSLGSGTSGRNEQYF
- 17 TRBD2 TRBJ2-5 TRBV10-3 TGTGCCATCAGTCCGGGACTAGCGGGAGACCGACAAGAGACCCAGTACTTC CAISPGLAGDRQETQYF
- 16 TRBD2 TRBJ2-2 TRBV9 TGTGCCAGCAGCGTCAAGGGGACTAGCCTAAGCGGGGAGCTGTTTTTT CASSVKGTSLSGELFF
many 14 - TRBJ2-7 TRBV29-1 TGCAGCGTTGAACCGGGGGCTACCTCCCACGAGCAGTACTTC CSVEPGATSHEQYF